This TCR beta chain was documented in a study of blood T cell repertoires in COVID-19. The CDR3 loop spans 15 amino acids. Losses at the gene ends were 8 bases for V and 3 bases for J; bases not matched to a gene: 9. Looked up from germline, CDR1 is MDHEN and CDR2 is SYDVKM. Measured with immunoSEQ multiplex PCR; TCRdb has only the in-frame clones, and not every one. The sample shows about 160,000 clones, around 82% of them seen only once. This sequence was found in a woman aged 40 to 55 with COVID-19, enrolled during active disease. Sample: peripheral blood. The chain recombines TRBV28 with TRBJ2-2; 7 positions match TRBD1. Here the CDR3 DNA reads TGTGCCAGCGAGACCCCGGGACAGTACACCGGGGAGCTGTTTTTT. This encodes CASETPGQYTGELFF.